The clone carrying this TCR beta chain was picked up many times. Its antigen is unidentified. Per germline, CDR1 SEHNR and CDR2 FQNEAQ (reference sequence). The CDR3 runs 11 residues. Trimming shortened V by 3 bases and J by 5 bases, and 5 bases separated the two germline ends. This sample stems from a study of Ad26.COV2.S vaccination and SARS-CoV-2 variants. Overall study results and limits: Vaccinees reportedly had broad spike-specific CD8+ and CD4+ T cell responses. With respect to non-spike TCR breadth, vaccine and placebo recipients were similar. Spike-specific TCR breadth in vaccine recipients exceeded that seen in placebo recipients.

Only in-frame clones appear in the TCRdb table, and some are missing; sequencing was by immunoSEQ multiplex PCR. The sample includes hundreds of thousands of clones, just over 90% of them seen just once. The chain carries TRBV7-9 and TRBJ2-7; D gene unclear. The receptor comes from a human donor who had recovered from COVID-19. The sequences come from peripheral blood, collected after recovery from COVID-19. The CDR3 nucleotides read TGTGCCAGCAGCTTCGAGCACGAGCAGTACTTC. It encodes CASSFEHEQYF.